The 26 T cell receptor beta chains below come from one sample, sequenced in a study of early T cells in non-severe SARS-CoV-2 infection. TCRdb re-called the 5' RACE reads through MiXCR, storing one row per CDR3 protein. The sample carries roughly 55,000 distinct CDR3 sequences, more than 13% recorded once. The sample was whole blood, taken at baseline. Receptor source: an adult who was a healthcare worker with PCR-confirmed SARS-CoV-2 infection or an uninfected control (not recorded which).

This clonotype has just a few counts. The junction shows a germline mismatch at one end, possibly a read error. The chain joins TRBV19 to TRBJ2-7; TRBD2 aligns across 8 bases. CDR3 size: 13 residues. CDR1 is LNHDA, CDR2 SQIVND, per germline (reference sequence). CDR3 residues: CASRIAGTYEQYF. The CDR3 DNA follows: TGTGCCAGTAGAATAGCGGGGACCTACGAGCAGTACTTC.

In this sample, this clonotype turned up a few times. The chain carries TRBV6-6 and TRBJ2-6; weak D call: TRBD1 (6 bases). V lost 8 bases and J 4 bases, leaving 9 bases between the germline ends. This CDR3 contains 13 residues. Germline lookup yields CDR1 MNHNY and CDR2 SVGAGI (reference sequence). The chain's CDR3 is CASSGQGANVLTF. CDR3 bases: TGTGCCAGCTCAGGACAGGGGGCCAACGTCCTGACTTTC.

This clonotype turned up a few times. The chain joins TRBV29-1 to TRBJ2-4, with D tentatively TRBD2 (5 bases). This CDR3 region has 14 residues. The V and J ends lost 0 bases and 2 bases respectively, with 8 bases between them. From germline, CDR1 is SQVTM and CDR2 ANQGSEA. CDR3 sequence reads: CSVEEAATKNIQYF. In DNA, the CDR3 is TGCAGCGTTGAAGAAGCGGCTACCAAAAACATTCAGTACTTC.

CDR3 in DNA: TGTGCCAGCAGGCGGGGGCCAAGCTCCTACGAGCAGTACTTC. Translated: CASRRGPSSYEQYF. The chain recombines TRBV6-5 with TRBJ2-7; perhaps TRBD2 as D (7 bases). CDR1 and CDR2 from the germline V gene are MNHEY and SVGAGI. V dropped 6 bases and J dropped 0 bases, with 12 bases sitting between them. This CDR3 is 14 amino acids long.

V and J are TRBV11-2 and TRBJ2-7; TRBD1 agrees at 9 bases. The V gene's germline CDR1 is SGHAT and CDR2 FQNNGV. After removal of 3 bases from V and 5 bases from J, the junction contained 5 bases not matched to a gene. CDR3 size: 14 residues. In nucleotides, the CDR3 is TGTGCCAGCAGCTTTTGGGACAGGGAAGACGAGCAGTACTTC. Protein product: CASSFWDREDEQYF.

The chain's CDR3 is CASSGLTDPPANEQFF. The CDR3 nucleotides read TGTGCCAGCAGCGGGCTTACAGACCCCCCGGCCAATGAGCAGTTCTTC. This chain joins TRBV5-6 and TRBJ2-1; D uncertain. The V gene lost 4 bases and the J gene lost 6 bases, with 20 bases spanning the gap. The CDR3 length is 16 residues. Germline-derived CDR1 and CDR2 are SGHDT and YYEEEE.

This clonotype was recorded a few times. The CDR3 region is CATSDPLTNTQYF. The CDR3 DNA follows: TGTGCCACCAGTGATCCCCTCACGAATACGCAGTATTTT. This sequence joins TRBV24-1 and TRBJ2-3; D is unclear. The CDR3 extends over 13 amino acids. The germline V gene encodes CDR1 KGHDR and CDR2 SFDVKD. V lost 3 bases to trimming and J lost 7 bases, with 10 bases between them.

The chain is built from TRBV28 and TRBJ1-1; D gene uncertain. This CDR3 region has 13 residues. With 6 bases removed from V and 5 bases from J, the gap between germline ends came to 13 bases. The V gene's germline CDR1 is MDHEN and CDR2 SYDVKM. CDR3 DNA sequence: TGTGCCAGCAGGCAGACGTTGGGGACTGAAGCTTTCTTT. It codes for CASRQTLGTEAFF.

This clonotype was counted a few times. As DNA, the CDR3 is TGTGCCAGCAGTGGCCAGGGGAATGAGCAGTTCTTC. Translation: CASSGQGNEQFF. This chain links TRBV12-3 or TRBV12-4 with TRBJ2-1, with D perhaps matching TRBD1 (6 bases). CDR3 length: 12 residues. Between the trimmed V and J ends, which lost 5 bases and 7 bases, there was a span of 9 bases.

This clonotype has ten or more counts. The chain links TRBV6-5 to TRBJ2-2; TRBD1 might be the D (5 bases). The length of the CDR3 is 18 residues. CDR1 and CDR2 from the germline V gene are MNHEY and SVGAGI. The V gene lost 8 bases and the J gene lost 0 bases, with 22 bases spanning the gap. The CDR3 spells CASSRTSSGSPNTGELFF. CDR3 nucleotide sequence: TGTGCCAGCTCACGGACATCCTCTGGGTCCCCGAACACCGGGGAGCTGTTTTTT.

This clonotype was seen many times. The chain carries TRBV4-1 and TRBJ2-7; 10 bases agree with TRBD2. The CDR3 length is 16 residues. Trimming cost V 0 bases and J 4 bases; bases outside gene matches: 6. Germline V gene sequence: CDR1 MGHRA, CDR2 YSYEKL. The CDR3 DNA is TGCGCCAGCAGCCAAGACCCCAGCGGGAGGGTTTACGAGCAGTACTTC. It yields the protein CASSQDPSGRVYEQYF.

This clonotype showed up just a few times. V is TRBV9 and J is TRBJ2-7; 8 bases are a match to TRBD2. The trim removed 6 bases at V and 3 bases at J, leaving 11 bases unmatched. CDR1 is SGDLS and CDR2 is YYNGEE in the germline V gene. The length of the CDR3 is 15 residues. The CDR3 sequence: CASTRGSGTYYEQYF. The CDR3 DNA reads TGTGCCAGCACCCGAGGTAGCGGGACATACTACGAGCAGTACTTC.

The genes are TRBV6-6 and TRBJ1-1; D is unclear. The V and J ends lost 5 bases and 2 bases respectively, with 12 bases between them. Looked up from germline, CDR1 is MNHNY and CDR2 is SVGAGI (reference sequence). The CDR3 length is 14 residues. The CDR3 protein is CASSRQAPNTEAFF. CDR3 nucleotides: TGTGCCAGCAGTCGTCAGGCCCCTAACACTGAAGCTTTCTTT.

The chain combines TRBV7-9 with TRBJ1-2; no firm D call. From germline, CDR1 is SEHNR and CDR2 FQNEAQ (reference sequence). The CDR3 is made up of 13 amino acids. V lost 1 base and J 6 bases, leaving 9 bases between the germline ends. CDR3 sequence: CASSLGTVDGYTF. For the CDR3, the DNA is TGTGCCAGCAGCTTAGGGACGGTGGATGGCTACACCTTC.

The V gene is TRBV4-2, the J gene TRBJ1-2, with D perhaps matching TRBD1 (6 bases). This CDR3 spans 14 amino acids. Germline CDR1 and CDR2: LGHNA and YNFKEQ. V lost 5 bases, J lost 3 bases, and 13 bases lay in between. The CDR3 loop reads CASSTRQAHYGYTF. Here the CDR3 DNA reads TGTGCCAGCAGCACGCGACAGGCGCACTATGGCTACACCTTC.

This clonotype was observed at least ten times. This rearrangement joins TRBV28 to TRBJ1-1, with D possibly TRBD1 on 5 matching bases. The CDR3 extends over 16 amino acids. V lost 5 bases and J lost 0, with 16 bases in between. Germline-derived CDR1 and CDR2 are MDHEN and SYDVKM. Here the CDR3 reads CASSPHSGDMNTEAFF. The CDR3, as DNA: TGTGCCAGCAGTCCGCATTCGGGGGATATGAACACTGAAGCTTTCTTT.

The V and J genes are TRBV6-5 and TRBJ2-7, with D uncertain. V dropped 2 bases and J dropped 3 bases, with 8 bases sitting between them. CDR1 MNHEY and CDR2 SVGAGI come from the germline V gene. The CDR3 runs 13 residues. The CDR3 region has the DNA TGTGCCAGCAGTTACGGAAGTTACTACGAGCAGTACTTC. This codes for CASSYGSYYEQYF.

This clonotype has ten or more counts. The chain combines TRBV29-1 with TRBJ2-1, with D hard to call. With 2 bases removed from V and 0 bases from J, the gap between germline ends came to 5 bases. This CDR3 spans 13 amino acids. Per the germline V gene, CDR1 is SQVTM and CDR2 is ANQGSEA. The CDR3: CSVETVSYNEQFF. The CDR3 coding sequence is TGCAGCGTTGAAACGGTCTCCTACAATGAGCAGTTCTTC.

This chain connects TRBV5-6 to TRBJ2-7, with TRBD1 matching over 8 bases. Unmatched junction bases numbered 9, after V lost 2 bases and J lost 2 bases. The CDR3 spans 16 residues. The germline gives CDR1 SGHDT, CDR2 YYEEEE. CDR3 region: CASSFWGETGAYEQYF. The DNA for the CDR3 is TGTGCCAGCAGCTTCTGGGGGGAGACAGGGGCCTACGAGCAGTACTTC.

This rearrangement joins TRBV5-4 to TRBJ2-2, with 8 bases identical to TRBD1. Germline values: CDR1 SGHNT, CDR2 YYREEE (reference sequence). The CDR3 is 14 residues long. Trimming cost V 4 bases and J 3 bases; bases outside gene matches: 2. CDR3 sequence reads: CASSRGQDTGELFF. DNA for the CDR3: TGTGCCAGCAGCAGGGGACAGGACACCGGGGAGCTGTTTTTT.

The CDR3 loop is CASSDATNRVNEQFF. The CDR3 nucleotides are TGTGCCAGCAGTGATGCGACGAACAGGGTCAATGAGCAGTTCTTC. The rearrangement links TRBV2 to TRBJ2-1, with D maybe TRBD1 (6 bases). The CDR3 runs to 15 residues. Trimming stripped 3 bases from V and 6 bases from J, with 15 bases between. From germline, CDR1 is SNHLY and CDR2 FYNNEI.

Only a few counts were recorded for this clonotype. V is TRBV5-1 and J is TRBJ2-6, with D uncertain. Germline CDR1 is SGHRS and CDR2 is YFSETQ. This CDR3 is 17 amino acids long. Trimming took 0 bases from V and 0 from J, leaving 10 bases between them. In DNA, the CDR3 is TGCGCCAGCAGCTTGGTTCCGGCTAGCTCTGGGGCCAACGTCCTGACTTTC. It yields the protein CASSLVPASSGANVLTF.

Relative to its sample, this clonotype is medium-sized. The V gene is TRBV3-1, the J gene TRBJ2-6; D not resolved. The CDR3 contains 15 residues. The germline V gene encodes CDR1 LGHDT and CDR2 YNNKEL (reference sequence). The ends were cut back, 3 bases at V and 0 bases at J, with 6 bases in the middle. CDR3 sequence: CASSQEFSGANVLTF. CDR3 coding DNA: TGTGCCAGCAGCCAGGAGTTCTCTGGGGCCAACGTCCTGACTTTC.

This clonotype was recorded a few times. The chain has TRBV18 and TRBJ2-7, with TRBD1 matching 9 bases. J gave up 4 bases and V 3 bases, and 4 bases lay outside the gene matches. This CDR3 contains 14 residues. The germline V gene has CDR1 KGHSH and CDR2 LQKENI. For the CDR3, the DNA is TGTGCCAGCTCACCGAGACAGGGGGGATACGAGCAGTACTTC. Translating it yields CASSPRQGGYEQYF.

The sample holds a few counts of this clonotype. V gene TRBV10-3 combines with J gene TRBJ2-7, with 11 bases identical to TRBD2. Germline CDR1 is ENHRY and CDR2 is SYGVKD. Trimming removed 11 bases from V and 3 bases from J; junction bases left unmatched: 6. There are 13 residues in the CDR3. Here the CDR3 reads CAATSGARYEQYF. The CDR3 region has the DNA TGTGCCGCGACTAGCGGGGCCCGCTACGAGCAGTACTTC.

This clonotype was observed a handful of times. The chain carries TRBV14 and TRBJ2-5, with 8 bases that match TRBD1. The CDR3 totals 13 residues. Germline V gene data show CDR1 as SGHDN and CDR2 as FVKESK. Unmatched junction bases numbered 3, after V lost 4 bases and J lost 5 bases. The CDR3 DNA sequence: TGTGCCAGCAGCCTCAGGGGGCGGGAGACCCAGTACTTC. Its protein product is CASSLRGRETQYF.